The 2 T cell receptor beta chains listed next were all sequenced from one sample in a study of T cell changes during pregnancy in multiple sclerosis. Profiling relied on immunoSEQ multiplex PCR, and the TCRdb table lists in-frame clones only, not all of them. The repertoire holds about 68,000 clones, more than 85% seen once, with about 2.3% in the top ten. Sample: peripheral blood, taken in the first trimester of pregnancy. Receptor source: a female donor with multiple sclerosis, enrolled in a pregnancy study.

The chain recombines TRBV5-1 with TRBJ2-5; 13 nucleotides match TRBD2. The junction had 14 bases not matched to a gene; V was cut back by 3 bases and J by 3 bases. Germline assignment: CDR1 SGHRS and CDR2 YFSETQ. The CDR3 covers 19 residues. The CDR3 DNA is TGCGCCAGCAGCTGGGGACTAGCGGGACTGAGTGGTCGGGAAGAGACCCAGTACTTC. It codes for CASSWGLAGLSGREETQYF.

This clone was detected once. The CDR3 sequence is CASSFRDRRFF. The CDR3 bases are TGTGCCAGCAGCTTCCGGGACAGGAGATTCTTC. V is TRBV7-2 and J is TRBJ2-1; 8 bases fit TRBD1. The CDR3 length is 11 residues. V lost 3 bases and J lost 16; bases outside the gene matches: 5. The germline V gene encodes CDR1 SGHTA and CDR2 FQGNSA. The full variable domain, completed using reference TRBV7-2 and TRBJ2-1, is GAGVSQSPSNKVTEKGKDVELRCDPISGHTALYWYRQSLGQGLEFLIYFQGNSAPDKSGLPSDRFSAERTGGSVSTLTIQRTQQEDSAVYLCASSFRDRRFFGPGTRLTVL.